This T cell receptor (beta chain) was documented in a study of blood T cells in healthy people across ages. This CDR3 comprises 15 residues. The V gene's germline CDR1 is MGHRA and CDR2 YSYEKL. After removal of 2 bases from V and 0 bases from J, the junction contained 2 bases not matched to a gene. For the second PCR, which ran for roughly 6 to 12 cycles, a sample-barcoded 5' primer and a J-beta primer mix were used. TCRdb independently ran MiXCR on the 5' RACE reads; one entry per CDR3 protein. The top ten clones hold 15% to 18% of a sample with over 550,000 distinct CDR3 sequences, about 30% of them seen once. There are many counts of this clonotype.

The source is a woman aged 80 or over in good health. J is TRBJ2-3 and V is TRBV4-1, with TRBD2 matching 7 bases. The material sequenced was blood. The CDR3 nucleotides read TGCGCCAGCAGCCAAAGACTAGCTAGCACAGATACGCAGTATTTT. This codes for CASSQRLASTDTQYF.